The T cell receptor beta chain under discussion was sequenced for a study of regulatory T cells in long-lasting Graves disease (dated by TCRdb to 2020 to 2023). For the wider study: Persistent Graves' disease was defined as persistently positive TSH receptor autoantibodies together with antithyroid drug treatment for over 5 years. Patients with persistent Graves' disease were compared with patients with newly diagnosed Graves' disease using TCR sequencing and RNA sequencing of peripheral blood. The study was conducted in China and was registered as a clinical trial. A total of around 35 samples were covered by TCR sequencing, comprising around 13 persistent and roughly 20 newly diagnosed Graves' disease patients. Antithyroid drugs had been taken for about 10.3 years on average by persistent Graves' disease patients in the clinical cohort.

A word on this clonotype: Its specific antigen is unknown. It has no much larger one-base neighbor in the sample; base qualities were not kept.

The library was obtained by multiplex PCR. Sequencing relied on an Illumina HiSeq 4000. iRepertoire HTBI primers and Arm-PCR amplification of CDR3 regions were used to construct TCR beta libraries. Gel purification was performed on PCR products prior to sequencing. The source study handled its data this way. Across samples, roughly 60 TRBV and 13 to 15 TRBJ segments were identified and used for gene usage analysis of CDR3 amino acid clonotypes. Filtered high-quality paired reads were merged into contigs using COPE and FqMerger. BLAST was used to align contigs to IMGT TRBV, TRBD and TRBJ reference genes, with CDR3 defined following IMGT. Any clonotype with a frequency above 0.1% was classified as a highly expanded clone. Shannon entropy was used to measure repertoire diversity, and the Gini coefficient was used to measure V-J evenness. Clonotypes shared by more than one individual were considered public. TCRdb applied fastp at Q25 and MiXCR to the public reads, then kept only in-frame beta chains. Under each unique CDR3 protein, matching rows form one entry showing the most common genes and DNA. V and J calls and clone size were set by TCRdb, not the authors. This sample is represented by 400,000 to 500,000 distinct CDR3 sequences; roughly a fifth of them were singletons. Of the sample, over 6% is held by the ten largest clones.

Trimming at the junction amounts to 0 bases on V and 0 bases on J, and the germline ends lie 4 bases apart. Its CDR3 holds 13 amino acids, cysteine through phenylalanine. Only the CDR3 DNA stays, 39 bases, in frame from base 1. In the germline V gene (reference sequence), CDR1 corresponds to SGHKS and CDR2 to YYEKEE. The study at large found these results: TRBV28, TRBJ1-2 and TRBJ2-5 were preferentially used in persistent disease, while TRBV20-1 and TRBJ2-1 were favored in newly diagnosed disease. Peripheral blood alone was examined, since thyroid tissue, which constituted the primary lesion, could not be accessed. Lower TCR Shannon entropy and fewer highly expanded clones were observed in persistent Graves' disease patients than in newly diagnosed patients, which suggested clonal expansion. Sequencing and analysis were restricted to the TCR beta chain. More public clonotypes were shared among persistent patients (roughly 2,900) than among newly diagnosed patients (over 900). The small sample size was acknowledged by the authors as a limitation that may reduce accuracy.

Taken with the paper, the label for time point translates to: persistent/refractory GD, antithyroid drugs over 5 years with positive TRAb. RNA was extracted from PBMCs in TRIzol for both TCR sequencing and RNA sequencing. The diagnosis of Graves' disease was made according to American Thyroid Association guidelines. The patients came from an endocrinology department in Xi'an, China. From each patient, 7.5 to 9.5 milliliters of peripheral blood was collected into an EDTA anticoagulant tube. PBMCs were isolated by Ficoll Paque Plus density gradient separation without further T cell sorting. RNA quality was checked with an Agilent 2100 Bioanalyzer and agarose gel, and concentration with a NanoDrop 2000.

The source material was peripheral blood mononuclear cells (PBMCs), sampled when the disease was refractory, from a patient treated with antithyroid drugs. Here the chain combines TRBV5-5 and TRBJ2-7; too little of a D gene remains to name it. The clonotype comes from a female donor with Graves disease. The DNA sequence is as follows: TGTGCCAGCAGCTTGGAGACCTCCTACGAGCAGTACTTC. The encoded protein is CASSLETSYEQYF.